This T cell receptor (beta chain) appears in the sequencing data of a study of T-cell memory formation after mild COVID-19. Germline CDR1 and CDR2: SGHRS and YFSETQ. The CDR3 extends over 15 amino acids. V lost 1 base and J lost 0, with 8 bases in between. From the 5' RACE reads, TCRdb called clonotypes with MiXCR, one entry per CDR3 protein. The data contain hundreds of thousands of distinct CDR3 sequences, around 19% of them singletons. There are a few counts of this clonotype. The chain joins TRBV5-1 to TRBJ1-3; D is perhaps TRBD1 (5 bases). Sequences were obtained from PBMCs or a T cell subset sorted from them (not recorded which). The origin of this receptor is a man younger than 35 who had mild COVID-19 (a few samples of this study predate the infection). Cell type and time point are not known. CDR3 nucleotide sequence: TGCGCCAGCAGCTTGAAGGGGCTCTCTGGAAACACCATATATTTT. Protein sequence: CASSLKGLSGNTIYF. The variable domain in full, completed from reference TRBV5-1 and TRBJ1-3, reads KAGVTQTPRYLIKTRGQQVTLSCSPISGHRSVSWYQQTPGQGLQFLFEYFSETQRNKGNFPGRFSGRQFSNSRSEMNVSTLELGDSALYLCASSLKGLSGNTIYFGEGSWLTVV.